The TCR beta chain described here comes from a study of OX40 agonist ivuxolimab in advanced cancers. There are 15 residues in the CDR3. CDR1 and CDR2 (germline): LNHNV, YYDKDF (reference sequence). The V end was cut by 5 bases, the J end by 10 bases, with 21 bases between. The assay was immunoSEQ multiplex PCR, and TCRdb's table has in-frame clones only and misses some. The table shows about 27,000 clones, with 82% occurring only once. The sequence derives from an adult with an advanced solid tumor such as melanoma, head and neck, liver or kidney cancer. The rearrangement joins TRBV15 to TRBJ2-1, with a weak D call TRBD2 (7 bases). The input for sequencing was CD4+ or CD8+ T cells sorted from blood, taken in a trial of the OX40 agonist ivuxolimab. The CDR3 protein is CATSPLGGGPGEQFF. The CDR3 nucleotides are TGTGCCACCAGCCCTCTAGGGGGAGGGCCAGGAGAGCAGTTCTTC.